This T cell receptor (beta chain) derives from a study of T cell changes during pregnancy in multiple sclerosis. Here immunoSEQ multiplex PCR was the method, and the copy in TCRdb shows in-frame clones only, minus some. This table holds tens of thousands of clones, about 93% found once. The CDR3 length is 12 residues. Germline V gene lookup returns CDR1 ENHRY and CDR2 SYGVKD. V was shortened by 8 bases and J by 5 bases, with 10 bases between the two germline ends. The input for sequencing was CD4+ T cells from peripheral blood mononuclear cells, taken in the third trimester of pregnancy. The V and J genes are TRBV10-3 and TRBJ1-5, with D possibly matching TRBD1 (5 bases). The TCR sequence derives from a female donor with multiple sclerosis, enrolled in a pregnancy study. The CDR3 region is CAIGGEHQPQHF. As DNA, the CDR3 is TGTGCCATCGGAGGGGAACATCAGCCCCAGCATTTT.